A selection of T cell receptor beta chains follows, all from one sample in a study of cytomegalovirus exposure and HLA in healthy donors. Here immunoSEQ multiplex PCR was the method, and the copy in TCRdb shows in-frame clones only, minus some. In the table there are under 200,000 clones, about four fifths of which are singletons. The specimen was PBMCs. All receptors come from a male donor in good health and CMV-seropositive. Each CDR3 is given with its conserved first and last residue. A D gene is named only where the DNA matches it firmly. Clone size is not always given. Where it is, it says once, few, many or a class for expanded clones.

clone_size,v_call,d_call,j_call,cdr3_aa,cdr3_nt
-,TRBV11-2,-,TRBJ2-1,CASSPSRGLLLNEQFF,TGTGCCAGCAGCCCTAGTAGAGGGCTACTCCTCAATGAGCAGTTCTTC
-,TRBV30,TRBD2,TRBJ2-1,CAFGGLARGEQFF,TGTGCCTTTGGTGGACTAGCTAGAGGAGAGCAGTTCTTC
-,TRBV4-1,-,TRBJ2-1,CASSRLLASSSYNEQFF,TGCGCCAGCAGCCGCCTGCTAGCGTCGAGCTCCTACAATGAGCAGTTCTTC
few,TRBV2,-,TRBJ1-1,CASGLTVMNTEAFF,TGTGCCAGCGGGCTGACAGTCATGAACACTGAAGCTTTCTTT
-,TRBV11-2,TRBD1,TRBJ1-1,CASRRDRGQGEAFF,TGTGCCAGCAGGCGGGACAGGGGGCAGGGTGAAGCTTTCTTT
-,TRBV7-9,TRBD2,TRBJ2-7,CASSFAPSGPSYEQYF,TGTGCCAGCAGCTTCGCCCCTAGCGGCCCTTCCTACGAGCAGTACTTC
once,TRBV30,-,TRBJ2-7,CAWSVPTEQYF,TGTGCCTGGAGTGTCCCTACCGAGCAGTACTTC
-,TRBV6-1,TRBD1,TRBJ2-3,CASRAQGYGGHTQYF,TGTGCCAGCAGAGCACAGGGGTATGGGGGTCATACGCAGTATTTT
few,TRBV6-4,TRBD1,TRBJ1-1,CASSRTGNTEAFF,TGTGCCAGCAGTCGGACAGGGAACACTGAAGCTTTCTTT
-,TRBV11-2,-,TRBJ1-1,CASSLDLTANTEAFF,TGTGCCAGCAGCTTAGACTTGACAGCTAACACTGAAGCTTTCTTT
-,TRBV29-1,-,TRBJ2-7,CSVVRWDTALGGLYEQYF,TGCAGCGTTGTCCGGTGGGACACCGCTCTAGGGGGATTGTACGAGCAGTACTTC
-,TRBV4-2,TRBD2,TRBJ2-7,CASSSSGAIYEQYF,TGTGCCAGCAGCTCTAGCGGGGCAATCTACGAGCAGTACTTC
-,TRBV5-1,TRBD1,TRBJ2-7,CASSLGDRGYEQYF,TGCGCCAGCAGCTTGGGGGACAGGGGCTACGAGCAGTACTTC